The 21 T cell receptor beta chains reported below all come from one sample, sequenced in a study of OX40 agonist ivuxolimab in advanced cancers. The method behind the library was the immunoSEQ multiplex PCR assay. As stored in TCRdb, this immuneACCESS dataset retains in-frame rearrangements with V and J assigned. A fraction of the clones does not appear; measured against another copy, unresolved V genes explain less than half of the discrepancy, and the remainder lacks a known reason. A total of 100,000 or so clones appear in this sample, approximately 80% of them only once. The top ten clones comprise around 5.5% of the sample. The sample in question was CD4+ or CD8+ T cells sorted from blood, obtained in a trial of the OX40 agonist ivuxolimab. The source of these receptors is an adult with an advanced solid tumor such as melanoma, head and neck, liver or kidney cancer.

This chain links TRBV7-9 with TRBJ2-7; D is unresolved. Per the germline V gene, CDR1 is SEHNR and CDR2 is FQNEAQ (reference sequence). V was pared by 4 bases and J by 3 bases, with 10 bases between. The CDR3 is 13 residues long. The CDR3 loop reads CASSWSARYEQYF. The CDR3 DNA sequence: TGTGCCAGCAGCTGGTCAGCGCGCTACGAGCAGTACTTC.

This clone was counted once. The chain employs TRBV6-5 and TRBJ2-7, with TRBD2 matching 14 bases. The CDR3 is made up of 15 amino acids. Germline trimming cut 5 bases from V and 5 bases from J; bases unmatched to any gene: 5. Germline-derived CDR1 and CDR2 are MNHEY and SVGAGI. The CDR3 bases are TGTGCCAGCAGTGGGACTAGCGGGAGAACTAACGAGCAGTACTTC. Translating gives CASSGTSGRTNEQYF.

This CDR3 reads CASSQGQGVNTGELFF. For the CDR3, the DNA is TGCGCCAGCAGCCAGGGACAGGGGGTGAACACCGGGGAGCTGTTTTTT. The chain is built from TRBV4-3 and TRBJ2-2; 11 positions match TRBD1. The CDR3 runs 16 residues. With V trimmed by 3 bases and J by 1 base, 1 base remained unmatched. Germline assignment: CDR1 LGHNA and CDR2 YSLEER.

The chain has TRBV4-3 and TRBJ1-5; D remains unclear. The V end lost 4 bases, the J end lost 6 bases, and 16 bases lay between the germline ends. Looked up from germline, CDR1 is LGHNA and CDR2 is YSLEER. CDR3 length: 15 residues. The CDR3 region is CASSPRWGAVQPQHF. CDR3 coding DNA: TGCGCCAGCAGCCCAAGATGGGGAGCGGTTCAGCCCCAGCATTTT.

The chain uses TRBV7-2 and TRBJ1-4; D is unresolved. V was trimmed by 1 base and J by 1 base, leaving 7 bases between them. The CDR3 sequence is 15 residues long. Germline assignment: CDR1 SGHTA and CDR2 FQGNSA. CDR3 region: CASSLGGRTNEKLFF. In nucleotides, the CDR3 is TGTGCCAGCAGCTTAGGCGGGAGAACTAATGAAAAACTGTTTTTT.

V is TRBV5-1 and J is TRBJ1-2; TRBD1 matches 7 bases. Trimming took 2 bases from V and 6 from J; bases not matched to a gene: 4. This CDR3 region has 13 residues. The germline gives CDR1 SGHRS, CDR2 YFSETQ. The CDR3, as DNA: TGCGCCAGCAGCTTACAGGGGTCCGATGGCTACACCTTC. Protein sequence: CASSLQGSDGYTF.

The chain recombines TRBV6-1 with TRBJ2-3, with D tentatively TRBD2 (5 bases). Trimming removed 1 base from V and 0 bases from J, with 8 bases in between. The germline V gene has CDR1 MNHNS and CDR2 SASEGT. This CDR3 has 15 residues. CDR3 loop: CASSEGAGSTDTQYF. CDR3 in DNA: TGTGCCAGCAGTGAAGGTGCGGGTAGCACAGATACGCAGTATTTT.

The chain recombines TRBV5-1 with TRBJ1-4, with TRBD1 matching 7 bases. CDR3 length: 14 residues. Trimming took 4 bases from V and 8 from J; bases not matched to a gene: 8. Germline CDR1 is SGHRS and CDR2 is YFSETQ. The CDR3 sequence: CASSPGTAPEKLFF. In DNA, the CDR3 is TGCGCCAGCAGCCCCGGGACAGCTCCCGAAAAACTGTTTTTT. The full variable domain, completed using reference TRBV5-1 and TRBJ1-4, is KAGVTQTPRYLIKTRGQQVTLSCSPISGHRSVSWYQQTPGQGLQFLFEYFSETQRNKGNFPGRFSGRQFSNSRSEMNVSTLELGDSALYLCASSPGTAPEKLFFGSGTQLSVL.

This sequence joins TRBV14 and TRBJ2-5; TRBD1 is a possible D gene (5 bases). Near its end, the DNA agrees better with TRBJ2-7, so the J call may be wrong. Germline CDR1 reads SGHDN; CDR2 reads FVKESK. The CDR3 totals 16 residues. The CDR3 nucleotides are TGTGCCAGCAGCCAAGTGGGGCAGGGAAAAGTCTACGAGCAGTACTTC. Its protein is CASSQVGQGKVYEQYF.

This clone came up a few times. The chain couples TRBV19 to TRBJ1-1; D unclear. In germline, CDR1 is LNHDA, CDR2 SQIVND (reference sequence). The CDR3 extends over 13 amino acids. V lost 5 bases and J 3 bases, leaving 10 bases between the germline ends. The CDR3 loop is CASSGWEDTEAFF. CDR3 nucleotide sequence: TGTGCCAGTAGTGGCTGGGAGGACACTGAAGCTTTCTTT.

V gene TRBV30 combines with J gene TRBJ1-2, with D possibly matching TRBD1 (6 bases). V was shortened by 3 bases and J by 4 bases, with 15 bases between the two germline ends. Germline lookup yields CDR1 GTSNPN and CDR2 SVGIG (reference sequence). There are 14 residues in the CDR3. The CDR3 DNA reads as TGTGCCTGGAGGACGGGGGGGCATTGCTATGGCTACACCTTC. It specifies CAWRTGGHCYGYTF.

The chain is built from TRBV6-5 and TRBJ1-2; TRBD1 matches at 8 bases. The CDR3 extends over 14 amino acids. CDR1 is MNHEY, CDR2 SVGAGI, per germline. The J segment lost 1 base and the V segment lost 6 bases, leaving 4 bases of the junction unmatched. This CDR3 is CASSLDRGNYGYTF. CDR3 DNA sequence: TGTGCCAGCAGCCTTGACAGGGGTAACTATGGCTACACCTTC.

In DNA, the CDR3 is TGCGCCAGCAGCCTATCCGACCGGAGCTCCTACAATGAGCAGTTCTTC. It is translated as CASSLSDRSSYNEQFF. V is TRBV5-1 and J is TRBJ2-1; D gene ambiguous. The CDR3 spans 16 residues. Per the germline V gene, CDR1 is SGHRS and CDR2 is YFSETQ. V lost 4 bases to trimming and J lost 0 bases, with 14 bases between them.

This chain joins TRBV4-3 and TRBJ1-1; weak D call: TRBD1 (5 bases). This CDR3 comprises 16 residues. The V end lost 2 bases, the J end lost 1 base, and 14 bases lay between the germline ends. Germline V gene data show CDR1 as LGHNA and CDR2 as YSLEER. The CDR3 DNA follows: TGCGCCAGCAGCCAAAGTTCGGGGCTGAGGAACACTGAAGCTTTCTTT. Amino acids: CASSQSSGLRNTEAFF.

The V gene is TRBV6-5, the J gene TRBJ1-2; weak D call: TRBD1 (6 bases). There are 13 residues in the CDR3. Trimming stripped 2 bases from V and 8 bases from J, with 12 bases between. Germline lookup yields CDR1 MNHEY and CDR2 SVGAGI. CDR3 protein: CASSYGTSNGYTF. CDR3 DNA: TGTGCCAGCAGTTACGGGACATCTAACGGCTACACCTTC.

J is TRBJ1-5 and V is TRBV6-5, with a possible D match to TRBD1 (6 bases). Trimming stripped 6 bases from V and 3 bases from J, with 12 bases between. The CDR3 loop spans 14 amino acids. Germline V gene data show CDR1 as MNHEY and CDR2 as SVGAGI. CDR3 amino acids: CASSPTGSNQPQHF. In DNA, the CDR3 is TGTGCCAGCAGCCCTACAGGGTCCAATCAGCCCCAGCATTTT.

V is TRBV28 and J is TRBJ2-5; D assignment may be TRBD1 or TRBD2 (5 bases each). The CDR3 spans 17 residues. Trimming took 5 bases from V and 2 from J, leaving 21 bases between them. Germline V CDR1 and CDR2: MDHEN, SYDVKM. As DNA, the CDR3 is TGTGCCAGCAGTACCTTGGTCCGGGGCAGATTACAAGAGACCCAGTACTTC. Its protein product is CASSTLVRGRLQETQYF.

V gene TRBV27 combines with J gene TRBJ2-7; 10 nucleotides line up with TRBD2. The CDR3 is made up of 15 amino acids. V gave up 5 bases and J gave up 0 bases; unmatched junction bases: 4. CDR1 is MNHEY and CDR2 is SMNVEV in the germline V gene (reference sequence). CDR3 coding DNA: TGTGCCAGCAGTAAACTAGCGGGGATCTCCTACGAGCAGTACTTC. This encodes CASSKLAGISYEQYF.

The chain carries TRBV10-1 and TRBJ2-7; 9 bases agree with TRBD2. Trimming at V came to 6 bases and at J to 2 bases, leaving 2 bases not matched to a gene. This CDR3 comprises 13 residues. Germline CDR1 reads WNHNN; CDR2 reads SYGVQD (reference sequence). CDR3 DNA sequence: TGCGCCAGCAGCGCTAGCGGGACCTACGAGCAGTACTTC. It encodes CASSASGTYEQYF.

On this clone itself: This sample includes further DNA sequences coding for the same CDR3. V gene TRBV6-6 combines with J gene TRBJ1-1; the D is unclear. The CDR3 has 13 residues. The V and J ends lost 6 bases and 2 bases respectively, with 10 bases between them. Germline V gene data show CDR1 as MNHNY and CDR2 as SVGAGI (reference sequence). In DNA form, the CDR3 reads TGTGCCAGCAGGGGCACAGCTAACACTGAAGCTTTCTTT. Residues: CASRGTANTEAFF.

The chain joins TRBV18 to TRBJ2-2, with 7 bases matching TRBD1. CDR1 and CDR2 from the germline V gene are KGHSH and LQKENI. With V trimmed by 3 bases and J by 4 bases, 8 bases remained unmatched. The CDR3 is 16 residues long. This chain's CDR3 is CASSPQTGTLTGELFF. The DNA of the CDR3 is TGTGCCAGCTCACCCCAGACAGGGACCCTCACCGGGGAGCTGTTTTTT. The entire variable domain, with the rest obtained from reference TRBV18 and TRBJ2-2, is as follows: NAGVMQNPRHLVRRRGQEARLRCSPMKGHSHVYWYRQLPEEGLKFMVYLQKENIIDESGMPKERFSAEFPKEGPSILRIQQVVRGDSAAYFCASSPQTGTLTGELFFGEGSRLTVL.